These T cell receptor beta chains were read from a single sample in a study of PD-L1 blockade in urothelial cancer. TCRdb's copy holds only in-frame clones and misses some; the assay was immunoSEQ multiplex PCR. Of about 80,000 clones in the sample, 87% are singletons; the top ten hold roughly 5.2%. The sample in question was PBMCs, obtained around atezolizumab (anti-PD-L1) treatment. All receptors come from a woman in her seventies with urothelial cancer. Each CDR3 is given with its conserved first and last residue. D genes are given only for firm matches. A row's size may be missing; if present it is once, few, many or a size class.

clone size	V gene	D gene	J gene	CDR3 DNA	CDR3 protein
NA	TRBV18	NA	TRBJ2-7	TGTGCCAGCTCACCACGTGGGGGCGCCTTTAGGAGCTCCTACGAGCAGTACTTC	CASSPRGGAFRSSYEQYF
NA	TRBV7-2	TRBD1	TRBJ1-1	TGTGCCAGCAGCTTAACGGGACAGGTGATGAACACTGAAGCTTTCTTT	CASSLTGQVMNTEAFF
once	TRBV5-1	TRBD1	TRBJ2-2	TGCGCCAGCAGCATGGGGACAGGTTTGAACACCGGGGAGCTGTTTTTT	CASSMGTGLNTGELFF
once	TRBV5-1	TRBD2	TRBJ2-3	TGCGCCAGCAGCTTGGACCCTAGCGGGAGGGCCGGAGATACGCAGTATTTT	CASSLDPSGRAGDTQYF
NA	TRBV19	TRBD2	TRBJ2-2	TGTGCCAGTAGTCCAAGCGGGGACTTGAACACCGGGGAGCTGTTTTTT	CASSPSGDLNTGELFF
NA	TRBV19	TRBD1	TRBJ2-6	TGTGCCAGTAGTGGTACCGGGACAGGGAGGATAGGGGCTGGGGCCAACGTCCTGACTTTC	CASSGTGTGRIGAGANVLTF
NA	TRBV10-3	NA	TRBJ2-7	TGTGCCTCGACAGATGCCTACGAGCAGTACTTC	CASTDAYEQYF
NA	TRBV14	NA	TRBJ1-2	TGTGCCAGCAGCCAAGCAGGGGCGAGGGGGGGCTACACCTTC	CASSQAGARGGYTF
NA	TRBV7-3	NA	TRBJ2-2	TGTGCCAGCAGCTTAAATCGTCGGGGGAACACCGGGGAGCTGTTTTTT	CASSLNRRGNTGELFF
NA	TRBV11-3	TRBD2	TRBJ2-7	TGTGCCAGCAGCTCCTACTCCCGACTAGCGGACTCCTACGAGCAGTACTTC	CASSSYSRLADSYEQYF
NA	TRBV4-2	TRBD2	TRBJ2-5	TGTGCCAGCAGCCAGTTCTATAGCGGGGGGTTGCAAGAGACCCAGTACTTC	CASSQFYSGGLQETQYF
NA	TRBV5-1	TRBD2	TRBJ2-3	TGCGCCAGTCGGGACTACACAGATACGCAGTATTTT	CASRDYTDTQYF
NA	TRBV19	TRBD1	TRBJ2-3	TGTGCCAGTAGTATACGGGGGACAGGGGTGCACAGCACAGCAGATACGCAGTATTTT	CASSIRGTGVHSTADTQYF
NA	TRBV28	TRBD1	TRBJ2-3	TGTGCCAGCAGTTTATATGGCCGGGTGGGGGGACAGGGGATAGATACGCAGTATTTT	CASSLYGRVGGQGIDTQYF
NA	TRBV7-2	TRBD1	TRBJ2-3	TGTGCCAGCAGCTTAAAGGCGTACAGGGGAACAGATACGCAGTATTTT	CASSLKAYRGTDTQYF
few	TRBV9	NA	TRBJ2-1	TGTGCCAGCAGCGTAGCTACCGGGGTTCTGGATGAGCAGTTCTTC	CASSVATGVLDEQFF
once	TRBV29-1	TRBD1	TRBJ2-3	TGCAGCGTTGTCGGACAGGGAACCACAGATACGCAGTATTTT	CSVVGQGTTDTQYF